These 6 T cell receptor beta chains originate from one sample sequenced in a study of cytomegalovirus exposure and HLA in healthy donors. PCR employed 60 Vbeta and 13 Jbeta primers. Data came from immunoSEQ multiplex PCR; TCRdb stores just in-frame clones and leaves some out. The table has 150,000 to 160,000 clones, 65% to 75% seen once. Sequenced: PBMCs. The receptors derive from a man between 18 and 35 years old in good health and CMV-seronegative.

The chain combines TRBV9 with TRBJ2-7, with TRBD1 identical over 7 bases. V shed 3 bases, J shed 3 bases, and the junction held 6 bases outside the gene matches. The CDR3 extends over 14 amino acids. CDR1 is SGDLS and CDR2 is YYNGEE in the germline V gene. CDR3 in DNA: TGTGCCAGCAGCGCCGGGGACAGTAACTACGAGCAGTACTTC. Amino acid sequence: CASSAGDSNYEQYF.

The CDR3 nucleotides read TGTGCCAGTAGTATGCCAGGGGGCGCGCACCACAATGAGCAGTTCTTC. Protein product: CASSMPGGAHHNEQFF. The chain recombines TRBV19 with TRBJ2-1; 8 positions agree with TRBD1. Germline V lookup: CDR1 LNHDA, CDR2 SQIVND (reference sequence). With V trimmed by 3 bases and J by 5 bases, 9 bases remained unmatched. There are 16 residues in the CDR3.

This sequence joins TRBV6-5 and TRBJ2-3, with 9 bases lining up with TRBD1. The J segment lost 3 bases and the V segment lost 8 bases, leaving 9 bases of the junction unmatched. The CDR3 contains 15 residues. CDR1 is MNHEY, CDR2 SVGAGI, per germline. Here the CDR3 reads CASGKRQGDTDTQYF. The CDR3 nucleotides are TGTGCCAGCGGGAAGAGACAGGGGGATACAGATACGCAGTATTTT.

V and J are TRBV5-1 and TRBJ2-3, with D perhaps TRBD2 (6 bases). This CDR3 is built from 14 residues. V was pared by 3 bases and J by 5 bases, with 13 bases between. The V gene's germline CDR1 is SGHRS and CDR2 YFSETQ. The CDR3 nucleotides read TGCGCCAGCAGCTCCATGGGCGGGGAAGATACGCAGTATTTT. Protein: CASSSMGGEDTQYF.

This clone has just a few counts. The chain links TRBV5-1 to TRBJ1-2; the match to TRBD1 covers 12 bases. The CDR3 sequence is 16 residues long. Germline loops: CDR1 SGHRS, CDR2 YFSETQ. The trim removed 4 bases at V and 6 bases at J, leaving 10 bases unmatched. The CDR3 DNA sequence: TGCGCCAGCAGCCCCGAATCCGGGACAGGGGGCGATGGCTACACCTTC. Residues: CASSPESGTGGDGYTF.

The V and J genes are TRBV6-1 and TRBJ2-7; 9 positions match TRBD1. V lost 2 bases, J lost 8 bases, and 13 bases stayed unmatched. The germline V gene has CDR1 MNHNS and CDR2 SASEGT. This CDR3 comprises 16 residues. In DNA, the CDR3 is TGTGCCAGCAGTGAACCCGGAACCGGGACAGGGCGACAGCAGTACTTC. Translating gives CASSEPGTGTGRQQYF.